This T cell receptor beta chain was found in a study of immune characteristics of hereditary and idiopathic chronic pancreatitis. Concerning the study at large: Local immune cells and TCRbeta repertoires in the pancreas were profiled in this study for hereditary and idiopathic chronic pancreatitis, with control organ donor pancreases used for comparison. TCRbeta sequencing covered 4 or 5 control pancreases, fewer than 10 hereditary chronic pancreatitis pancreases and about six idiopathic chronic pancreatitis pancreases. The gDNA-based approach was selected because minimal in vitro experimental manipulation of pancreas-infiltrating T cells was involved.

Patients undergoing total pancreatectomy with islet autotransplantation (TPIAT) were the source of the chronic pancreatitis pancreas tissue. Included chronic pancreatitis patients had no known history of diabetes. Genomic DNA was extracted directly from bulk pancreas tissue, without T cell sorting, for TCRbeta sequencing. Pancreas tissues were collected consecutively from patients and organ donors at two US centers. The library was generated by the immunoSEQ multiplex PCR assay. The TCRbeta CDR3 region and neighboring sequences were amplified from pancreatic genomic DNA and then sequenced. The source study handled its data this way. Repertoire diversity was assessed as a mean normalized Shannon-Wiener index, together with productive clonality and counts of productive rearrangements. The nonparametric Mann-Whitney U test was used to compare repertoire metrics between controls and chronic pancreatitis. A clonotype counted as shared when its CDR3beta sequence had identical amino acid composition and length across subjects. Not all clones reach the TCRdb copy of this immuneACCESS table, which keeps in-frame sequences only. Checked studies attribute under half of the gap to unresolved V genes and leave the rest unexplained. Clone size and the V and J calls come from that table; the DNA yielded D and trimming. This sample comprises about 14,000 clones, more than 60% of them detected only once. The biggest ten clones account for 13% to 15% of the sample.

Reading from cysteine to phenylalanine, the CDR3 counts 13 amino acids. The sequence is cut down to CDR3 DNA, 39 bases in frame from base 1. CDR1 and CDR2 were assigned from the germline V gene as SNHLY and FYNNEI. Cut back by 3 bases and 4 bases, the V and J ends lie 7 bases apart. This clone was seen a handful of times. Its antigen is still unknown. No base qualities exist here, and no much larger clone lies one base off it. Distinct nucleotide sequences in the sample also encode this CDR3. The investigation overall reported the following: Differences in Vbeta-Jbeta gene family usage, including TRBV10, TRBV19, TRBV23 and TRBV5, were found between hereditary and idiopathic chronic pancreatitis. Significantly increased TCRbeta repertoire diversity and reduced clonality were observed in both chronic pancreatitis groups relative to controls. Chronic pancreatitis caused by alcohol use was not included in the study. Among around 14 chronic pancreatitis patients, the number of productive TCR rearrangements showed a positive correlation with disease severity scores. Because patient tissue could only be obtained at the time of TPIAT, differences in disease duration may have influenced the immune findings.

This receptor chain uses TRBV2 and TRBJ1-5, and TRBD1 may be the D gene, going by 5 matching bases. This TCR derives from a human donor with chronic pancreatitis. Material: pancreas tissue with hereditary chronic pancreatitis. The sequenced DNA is TGTGCCAGCAGTGAGCAGGGAAATCAGCCCCAGCATTTT. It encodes CASSEQGNQPQHF. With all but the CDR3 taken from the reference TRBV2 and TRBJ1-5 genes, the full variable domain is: EPEVTQTPSHQVTQMGQEVILRCVPISNHLYFYWYRQILGQKVEFLVSFYNNEISEKSEIFDDQFSVERPDGSNFTLKIRSTKLEDSAMYFCASSEQGNQPQHFGDGTRLSIL.